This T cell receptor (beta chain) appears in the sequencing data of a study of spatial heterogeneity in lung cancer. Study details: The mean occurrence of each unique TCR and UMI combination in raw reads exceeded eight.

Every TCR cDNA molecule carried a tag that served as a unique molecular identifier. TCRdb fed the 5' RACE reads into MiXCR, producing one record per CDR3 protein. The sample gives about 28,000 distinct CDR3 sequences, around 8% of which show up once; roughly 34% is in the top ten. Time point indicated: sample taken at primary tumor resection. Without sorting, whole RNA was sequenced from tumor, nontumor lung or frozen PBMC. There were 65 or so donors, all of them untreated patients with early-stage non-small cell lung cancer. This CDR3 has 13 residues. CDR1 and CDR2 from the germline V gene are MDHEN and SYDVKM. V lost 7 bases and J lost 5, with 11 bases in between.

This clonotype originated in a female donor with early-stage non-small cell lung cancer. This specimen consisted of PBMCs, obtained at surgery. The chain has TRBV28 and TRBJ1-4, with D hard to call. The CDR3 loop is CASIRRENEKLFF. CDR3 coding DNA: TGTGCCAGCATAAGGAGGGAGAATGAAAAACTGTTTTTT.